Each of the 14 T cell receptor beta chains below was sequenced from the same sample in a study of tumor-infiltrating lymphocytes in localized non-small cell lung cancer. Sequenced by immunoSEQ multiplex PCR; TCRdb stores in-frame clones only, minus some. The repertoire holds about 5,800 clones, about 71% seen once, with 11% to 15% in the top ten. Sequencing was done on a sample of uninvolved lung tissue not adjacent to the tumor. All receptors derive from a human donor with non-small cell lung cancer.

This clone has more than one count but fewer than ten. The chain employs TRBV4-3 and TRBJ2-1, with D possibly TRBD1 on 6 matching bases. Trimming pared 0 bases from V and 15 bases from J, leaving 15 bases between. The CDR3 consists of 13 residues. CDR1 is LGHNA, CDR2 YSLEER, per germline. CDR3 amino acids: CASSQDHRDIRFF. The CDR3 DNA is TGCGCCAGCAGCCAAGATCATCGGGACATACGGTTCTTC.

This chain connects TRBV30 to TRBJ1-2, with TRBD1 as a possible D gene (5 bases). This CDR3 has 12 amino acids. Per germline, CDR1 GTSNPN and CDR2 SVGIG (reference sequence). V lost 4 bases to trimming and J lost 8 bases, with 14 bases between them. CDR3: CAWNPPEGGYTF. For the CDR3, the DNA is TGTGCCTGGAACCCCCCCGAGGGGGGCTACACCTTC.

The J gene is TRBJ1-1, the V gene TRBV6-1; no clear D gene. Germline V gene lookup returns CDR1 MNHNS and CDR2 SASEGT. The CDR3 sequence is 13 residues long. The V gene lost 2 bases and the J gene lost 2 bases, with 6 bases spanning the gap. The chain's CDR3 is CASSETYNTEAFF. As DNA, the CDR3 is TGTGCCAGCAGTGAAACATATAACACTGAAGCTTTCTTT.

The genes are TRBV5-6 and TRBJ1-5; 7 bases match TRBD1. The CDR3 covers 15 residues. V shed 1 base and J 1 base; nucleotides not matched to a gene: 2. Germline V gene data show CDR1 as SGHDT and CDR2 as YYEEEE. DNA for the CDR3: TGTGCCAGCAGCTTGAGGGGGCCAAGCAATCAGCCCCAGCATTTT. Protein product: CASSLRGPSNQPQHF.

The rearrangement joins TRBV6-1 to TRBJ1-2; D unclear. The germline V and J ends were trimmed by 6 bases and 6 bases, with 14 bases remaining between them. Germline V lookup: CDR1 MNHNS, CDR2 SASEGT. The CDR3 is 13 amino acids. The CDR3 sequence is CASRTQIGNGYTF. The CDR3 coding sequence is TGTGCCAGCAGGACTCAAATCGGGAATGGCTACACCTTC.

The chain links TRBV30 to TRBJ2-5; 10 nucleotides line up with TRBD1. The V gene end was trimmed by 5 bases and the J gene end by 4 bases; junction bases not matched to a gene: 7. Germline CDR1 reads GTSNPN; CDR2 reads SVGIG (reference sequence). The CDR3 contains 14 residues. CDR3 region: CAWGGTGVGETQYF. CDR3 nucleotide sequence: TGTGCCTGGGGGGGGACAGGGGTCGGAGAGACCCAGTACTTC.

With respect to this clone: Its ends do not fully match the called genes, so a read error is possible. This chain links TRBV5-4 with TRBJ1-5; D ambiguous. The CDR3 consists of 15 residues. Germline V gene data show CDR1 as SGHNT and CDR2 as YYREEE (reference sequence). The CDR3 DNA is TGCGCCAGCAGCCAAGATCTAAACAGCAATCAGCCCCAGCATTTT. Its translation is CASSQDLNSNQPQHF. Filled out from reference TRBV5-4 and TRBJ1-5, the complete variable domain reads ETGVTQSPTHLIKTRGQQVTLRCSSQSGHNTVSWYQQALGQGPQFIFQYYREEENGRGNFPPRFSGLQFPNYSSELNVNALELDDSALYLCASSQDLNSNQPQHFGDGTRLSIL.

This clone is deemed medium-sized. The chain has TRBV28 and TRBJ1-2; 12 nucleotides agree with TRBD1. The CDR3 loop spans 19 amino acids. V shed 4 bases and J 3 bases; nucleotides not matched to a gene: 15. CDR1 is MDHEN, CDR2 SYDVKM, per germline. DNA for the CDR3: TGTGCCAGCAGTTCTTATCTCGGGACAGGGGGCTCTCCGGACTATGGCTACACCTTC. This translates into CASSSYLGTGGSPDYGYTF.

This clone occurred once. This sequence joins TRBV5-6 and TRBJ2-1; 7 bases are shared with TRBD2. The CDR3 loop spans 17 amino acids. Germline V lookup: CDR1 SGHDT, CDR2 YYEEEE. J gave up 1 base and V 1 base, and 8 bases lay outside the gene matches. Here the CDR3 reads CASSLPLAERSYNEQFF. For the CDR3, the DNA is TGTGCCAGCAGCTTGCCCCTAGCGGAGCGATCCTACAATGAGCAGTTCTTC.

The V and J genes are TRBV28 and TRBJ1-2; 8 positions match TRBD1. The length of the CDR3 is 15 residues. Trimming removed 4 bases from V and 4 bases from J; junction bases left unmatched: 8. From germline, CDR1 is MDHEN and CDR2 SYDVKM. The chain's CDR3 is CASSSIRTGTYGYTF. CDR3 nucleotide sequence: TGTGCCAGCAGTTCTATTCGGACAGGGACCTATGGCTACACCTTC.

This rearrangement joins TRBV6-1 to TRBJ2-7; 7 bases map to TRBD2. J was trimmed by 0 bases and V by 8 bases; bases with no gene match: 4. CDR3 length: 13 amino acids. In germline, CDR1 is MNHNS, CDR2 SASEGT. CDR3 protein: CASGGLDSYEQYF. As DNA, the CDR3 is TGTGCCAGCGGAGGACTAGACTCCTACGAGCAGTACTTC.

The CDR3 sequence: CASRFSAQGVLGSNQPQHF. CDR3 nucleotides: TGTGCCAGCAGGTTTTCCGCGCAGGGGGTGTTGGGGAGCAATCAGCCCCAGCATTTT. This chain joins TRBV28 and TRBJ1-5; 7 bases are a match to TRBD1. J was trimmed by 1 base and V by 6 bases; bases with no gene match: 18. The CDR3 totals 19 residues. Germline V gene sequence: CDR1 MDHEN, CDR2 SYDVKM.

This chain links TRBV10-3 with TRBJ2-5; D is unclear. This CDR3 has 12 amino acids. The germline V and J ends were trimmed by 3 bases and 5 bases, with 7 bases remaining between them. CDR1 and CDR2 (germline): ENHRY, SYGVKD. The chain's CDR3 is CAISDSSETQYF. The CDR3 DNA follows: TGTGCCATCAGTGATTCGTCGGAGACCCAGTACTTC.

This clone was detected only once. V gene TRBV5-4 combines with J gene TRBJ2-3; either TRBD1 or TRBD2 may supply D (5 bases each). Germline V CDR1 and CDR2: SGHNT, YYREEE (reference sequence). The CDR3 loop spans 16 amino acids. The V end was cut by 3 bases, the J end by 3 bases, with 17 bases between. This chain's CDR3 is CASSSHRTGATDTQYF. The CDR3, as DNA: TGTGCCAGCAGCTCCCACAGGACTGGGGCGACAGATACGCAGTATTTT.